Following are 19 T cell receptor beta chains from one sample sequenced in a study of blood T cell repertoires in COVID-19. Assay used: immunoSEQ multiplex PCR; TCRdb lists only in-frame clones, some missing. Of tens of thousands of clones in the sample, about 89% were seen once. The sequenced sample was peripheral blood. The receptors shown here come from a man aged 60-69 years with acute or convalescent COVID-19.

The chain couples TRBV11-2 to TRBJ1-3; maybe TRBD1 (5 bases). Trimming removed 0 bases from V and 1 base from J, with 10 bases in between. Germline V gene data show CDR1 as SGHAT and CDR2 as FQNNGV. The CDR3 length is 16 residues. Here the CDR3 DNA reads TGTGCCAGCAGCTTAGACTCGGGGGGATCTGGAAACACCATATATTTT. Translated: CASSLDSGGSGNTIYF.

V is TRBV10-1 and J is TRBJ2-3; D is perhaps TRBD2 (6 bases). Trimming removed 3 bases from V and 2 bases from J, with 12 bases in between. The length of the CDR3 is 15 residues. Germline-derived CDR1 and CDR2 are WNHNN and SYGVQD (reference sequence). The CDR3 loop is CASSDSGLPTDTQYF. The CDR3 DNA follows: TGCGCCAGCAGTGATTCGGGACTGCCCACAGATACGCAGTATTTT.

In this sample, this clone turned up once. The V call is TRBV7-2, the J call TRBJ2-5, with D unresolved. Germline CDR1 and CDR2: SGHTA and FQGNSA. This CDR3 is built from 11 residues. Trimming stripped 4 bases from V and 4 bases from J, with 4 bases between. CDR3 nucleotides: TGTGCCAGCAGCTCTCTAGAGACCCAGTACTTC. It yields the protein CASSSLETQYF.

The genes are TRBV9 and TRBJ2-1; 7 bases line up with TRBD1. V lost 4 bases to trimming and J lost 4 bases; unmatched junction nucleotides: 2. There are 13 residues in the CDR3. Germline V gene data show CDR1 as SGDLS and CDR2 as YYNGEE. The CDR3 nucleotides are TGTGCCAGCAGCCCGGGACAGTACAATGAGCAGTTCTTC. This translates into CASSPGQYNEQFF.

The chain joins TRBV4-1 to TRBJ2-7, with D uncertain. Trimming left V 0 bases short and J 5 bases short, with 8 bases between. Germline values: CDR1 MGHRA, CDR2 YSYEKL. The CDR3 is 13 amino acids. The CDR3 sequence is CASSQDWADEQYF. The CDR3 region has the DNA TGCGCCAGCAGCCAAGATTGGGCTGACGAGCAGTACTTC.

This sequence joins TRBV6-5 and TRBJ1-2, with D unresolved. Trimming shortened V by 2 bases and J by 7 bases, and 5 bases separated the two germline ends. Germline CDR1 MNHEY, CDR2 SVGAGI. This CDR3 has 11 residues. CDR3 in amino acids: CASSYAGGYTF. The CDR3 nucleotides are TGTGCCAGCAGTTACGCCGGTGGCTACACCTTC.

The chain is built from TRBV27 and TRBJ2-7; 7 positions match TRBD1. Germline assignment: CDR1 MNHEY and CDR2 SMNVEV (reference sequence). Trimming removed 6 bases from V and 7 bases from J; junction bases left unmatched: 9. The CDR3 is 13 amino acids. The CDR3 protein is CASRPGQMGEQYF. CDR3 bases: TGTGCCAGCAGACCGGGACAGATGGGGGAGCAGTACTTC.

The rearrangement uses TRBV10-2 and TRBJ1-1; D may be TRBD1 (6 bases). The germline gives CDR1 WSHSY, CDR2 SAAADI. This CDR3 has 14 residues. V lost 4 bases and J 4 bases, leaving 13 bases between the germline ends. The DNA for the CDR3 is TGCGCCAGCAGTGGACAGGTTGGATCCACTGAAGCTTTCTTT. Its protein product is CASSGQVGSTEAFF.

The J gene is TRBJ2-7, the V gene TRBV4-2; a possible D gene is TRBD2 (6 bases). V was cut by 5 bases and J by 2 bases, with 16 bases left in between. The length of the CDR3 is 15 residues. Germline-derived CDR1 and CDR2 are LGHNA and YNFKEQ. The CDR3 bases are TGTGCCAGCAGCTCTGCGGCGGGGATCACCTACGAGCAGTACTTC. Amino acids: CASSSAAGITYEQYF.

J is TRBJ1-5 and V is TRBV29-1, with D unresolved. The CDR3 runs 12 residues. The V and J ends lost 4 bases and 3 bases respectively, with 7 bases between them. Germline V CDR1 and CDR2: SQVTM, ANQGSEA. The CDR3 region is CSVAGNNQPQHF. The CDR3 nucleotides read TGCAGCGTTGCAGGTAACAATCAGCCCCAGCATTTT.

CDR3 DNA: TGTGCCAGCAGCTTGAAGAGTTTCGGTACCTTC. This encodes CASSLKSFGTF. The chain combines TRBV5-8 with TRBJ1-2; D not certain. Trimming removed 1 base from V and 14 bases from J, with 12 bases in between. Germline V lookup: CDR1 SGHTS, CDR2 YDEGEE. The CDR3 sequence is 11 residues long.

J is TRBJ2-7 and V is TRBV7-9; maybe TRBD2 (6 bases). Germline CDR1 is SEHNR and CDR2 is FQNEAQ (reference sequence). Trimming shortened V by 5 bases and J by 3 bases, and 17 bases separated the two germline ends. This CDR3 is 15 amino acids long. This chain's CDR3 is CASSTGTGDFYEQYF. For the CDR3, the DNA is TGTGCCAGCAGCACCGGGACGGGGGACTTCTACGAGCAGTACTTC.

This CDR3 is CASSQDTGAGYGYTF. The CDR3 coding sequence is TGCGCCAGCAGCCAAGATACAGGGGCAGGGTATGGCTACACCTTC. The V call is TRBV4-1, the J call TRBJ1-2; TRBD1 matches 7 bases. Unmatched junction bases numbered 6, after V lost 0 bases and J lost 5 bases. Germline-derived CDR1 and CDR2 are MGHRA and YSYEKL. The CDR3 totals 15 residues.

The gene calls are TRBV4-1 and TRBJ1-4, with a possible D match to TRBD1 (6 bases). The CDR3 sequence is 17 residues long. From germline, CDR1 is MGHRA and CDR2 YSYEKL. Between the trimmed V and J ends, which lost 0 bases and 11 bases, there was a span of 22 bases. The CDR3 sequence is CASSQEMGNKGGSKLFF. The DNA for the CDR3 is TGCGCCAGCAGCCAAGAAATGGGGAACAAAGGGGGTAGTAAACTGTTTTTT.

This clone was found once. The CDR3 loop is CAISDPAGGWTDTQYF. The CDR3 DNA follows: TGTGCCATCAGTGACCCAGCGGGGGGGTGGACAGATACGCAGTATTTT. The rearrangement uses TRBV10-3 and TRBJ2-3; 10 nucleotides agree with TRBD2. This CDR3 region has 16 residues. V trimming: 3 bases; J trimming: 3 bases; junction bases outside the gene matches: 6. The germline V gene encodes CDR1 ENHRY and CDR2 SYGVKD.

The chain carries TRBV5-1 and TRBJ1-6, with no clear D. The V and J ends lost 5 bases and 9 bases respectively, with 15 bases between them. CDR1 and CDR2 from the germline V gene are SGHRS and YFSETQ. The CDR3 runs to 14 residues. DNA of the CDR3: TGCGCCAGCAGGATCGGGGAGTTTGGTTCACCCCTCCACTTT. Its protein is CASRIGEFGSPLHF.

V is TRBV7-2 and J is TRBJ2-5, with D perhaps TRBD2 (5 bases). Between the trimmed V and J ends, which lost 8 bases and 4 bases, there was a span of 17 bases. The germline CDR1 and CDR2 sequences are SGHTA and FQGNSA. The CDR3 covers 14 residues. CDR3 sequence reads: CASVRGSVGETQYF. The CDR3 coding sequence is TGTGCCAGCGTCCGGGGATCGGTGGGAGAGACCCAGTACTTC.

The V call is TRBV6-5, the J call TRBJ2-7; perhaps TRBD2 as D (6 bases). Trimming removed 7 bases at V and 3 bases at J, with 16 bases between. The length of the CDR3 is 14 residues. The germline V gene has CDR1 MNHEY and CDR2 SVGAGI. CDR3 nucleotides: TGTGCCAGCACCCCTCTGGGGGGACGCTACGAGCAGTACTTC. Encoded protein: CASTPLGGRYEQYF.

To note about this clone: A junction end diverges from the germline sequence, so it may reflect a read error. The rearrangement joins TRBV7-7 to TRBJ2-2, with 8 bases identical to TRBD1. Germline V gives CDR1 SSHAT, CDR2 FNYEAQ (reference sequence). This CDR3 contains 14 residues. CDR3 nucleotides: TGTGCTAGCAGCTTAGACAGGGGATCCGGGGAGCTGTTTTTT. Translated, it gives CASSLDRGSGELFF.